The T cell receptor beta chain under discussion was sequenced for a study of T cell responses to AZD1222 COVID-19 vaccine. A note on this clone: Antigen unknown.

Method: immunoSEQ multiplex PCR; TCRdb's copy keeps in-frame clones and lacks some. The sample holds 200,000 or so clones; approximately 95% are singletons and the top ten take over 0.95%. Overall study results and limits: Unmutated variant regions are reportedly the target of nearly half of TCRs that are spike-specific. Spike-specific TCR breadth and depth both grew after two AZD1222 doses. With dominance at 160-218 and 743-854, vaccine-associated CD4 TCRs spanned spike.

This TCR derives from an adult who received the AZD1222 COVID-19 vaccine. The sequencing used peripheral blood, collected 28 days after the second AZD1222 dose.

The CDR3 protein is CASSSGTSGVNEQFF. The CDR3 region has the DNA TGTGCCAGCAGTTCCGGGACTAGCGGGGTCAATGAGCAGTTCTTC. V is TRBV6-2 or TRBV6-3 and J is TRBJ2-1; 13 bases fit TRBD2. V lost 4 bases, J lost 6 bases, and 3 bases stayed unmatched. The CDR3 runs to 15 residues. CDR1 and CDR2 (germline): MNHEY, SVGEGT.